This T cell receptor beta chain was found in a study of CD8+ T cells in alopecia areata. Stated treatment: oral pan-JAK inhibitor, 5-10 mg twice daily. cDNA serving as the sequencing template came from extracted, reverse transcribed RNA. The repertoire was sequenced with immunoSEQ multiplex PCR; TCRdb's copy has only in-frame clones and lacks some. The data hold 35,000 to 45,000 clones, with around 90% observed a single time. The germline V gene has CDR1 SGHDT and CDR2 YYEEEE. V was clipped by 6 bases and J by 5 bases, with 18 bases between them. This CDR3 spans 14 amino acids. This sequence joins TRBV5-6 and TRBJ2-7; a weak D match, TRBD1 (6 bases). The specimen comprised CD8+ T cells sorted from blood, sampled at week 24, from a patient treated with tofacitinib. This TCR derives from a human donor with alopecia areata. The CDR3 loop is CASTYRVSLNEQYF. The CDR3 DNA reads TGTGCCAGCACCTACAGGGTTTCCTTGAACGAGCAGTACTTC.